This T cell receptor beta chain was obtained from a study of blood T cells in healthy people across ages. Alongside a J-beta primer mix, a sample-barcoded 5' primer served in a second PCR lasting roughly 7 to 11 cycles. A 12-random-nucleotide template-switch adaptor tagged each cDNA molecule. From the 5' RACE reads, TCRdb called clonotypes with MiXCR, one entry per CDR3 protein. This sample has approximately 900,000 distinct CDR3 sequences; about 29% occur once, and the top ten carry roughly 10%. Every donor gave ten milliliters of peripheral blood. CDR1 and CDR2 from the germline V gene are LGHDT and YNNKEL (reference sequence). The CDR3 totals 14 residues. V lost 1 base, J lost 2 bases, and 9 bases lay in between. This clonotype was observed at least ten times. The same data also contributed to another study, on T cells of mothers and their children. Turning to that study: Each 15 ul cDNA reaction used 1.5 ug RNA; all RNA was used.

The clonotype originates from a woman aged 40-49 years in good health. The J gene is TRBJ2-7, the V gene TRBV3-1, with unresolved D. The sequenced material came from blood. The CDR3 region has the DNA TGTGCCAGCAGCCAAGCGGTAAGGACCTACGAGCAGTACTTC. Translated: CASSQAVRTYEQYF.